The clone carrying this T cell receptor (beta chain) was observed once. As yet, its antigen is unknown. The entry originates in a study of siplizumab effects on memory and regulatory T cells. General study points: Alloreactive sequences whose origin lay in unstimulated CD4+ memory cells were significantly reduced by siplizumab. The authors mapped only a minor fraction of alloreactive clones to unstimulated subsets.

Sequenced by immunoSEQ multiplex PCR; TCRdb stores in-frame clones only, minus some. The sample includes approximately 120,000 clones, just over 90% of them seen just once. The CDR3 spans 14 residues. Germline V gene sequence: CDR1 SGHRS, CDR2 YFSETQ. V was cut by 2 bases and J by 4 bases, with 12 bases left in between. The clonotype originates from a human donor in good health. V is TRBV5-1 and J is TRBJ1-1; D unresolved. Sequencing was carried out using Tregs sorted from blood. In nucleotides, the CDR3 is TGCGCCAGCAGCTTCGAATCGGAAAGCACTGAAGCTTTCTTT. Encoded protein: CASSFESESTEAFF.